Below, 28 T cell receptor beta chains from the same sample are listed, as sequenced in a study of blood T cell repertoires in COVID-19. Using immunoSEQ multiplex PCR, the repertoire was profiled, and TCRdb retains in-frame clones only, with some absent. The data show about 330,000 clones, roughly nine tenths seen once. The sequenced sample was PBMCs or T cells enriched from blood (not recorded which). The receptors stem from a woman aged 30 to 39 who had recovered from COVID-19.

V and J are TRBV15 and TRBJ2-7; TRBD2 agrees at 7 bases. Germline assignment: CDR1 LNHNV and CDR2 YYDKDF (reference sequence). This CDR3 comprises 15 residues. The ends lost 0 bases at V and 3 bases at J; junction bases unmatched: 5. The CDR3 protein is CATSRDTGGGYEQYF. CDR3 sequence (DNA): TGTGCCACCAGCAGAGATACGGGGGGAGGCTACGAGCAGTACTTC.

V and J are TRBV5-1 and TRBJ2-1; 10 bases are a match to TRBD2. This CDR3 spans 15 amino acids. V trimming: 2 bases; J trimming: 8 bases; junction bases outside the gene matches: 7. Germline V gives CDR1 SGHRS, CDR2 YFSETQ. DNA for the CDR3: TGCGCCAGCAGCTTAGCGGGGGGGAGTATCCATGAGCAGTTCTTC. Protein: CASSLAGGSIHEQFF.

The V call is TRBV19, the J call TRBJ1-6; 11 bases match TRBD1. The J segment lost 9 bases and the V segment lost 5 bases, leaving 9 bases of the junction unmatched. This CDR3 contains 16 residues. Germline assignment: CDR1 LNHDA and CDR2 SQIVND (reference sequence). The CDR3 reads CASSQNLDRGRSPLHF. The CDR3 bases are TGTGCCAGTAGTCAGAACCTGGACAGGGGGCGTTCACCCCTCCACTTT.

This rearrangement joins TRBV14 to TRBJ1-2; D possibly corresponds to TRBD1 (5 bases). The CDR3 has 16 residues. Trimming left V 1 base short and J 0 bases short, with 12 bases between. Per the germline V gene, CDR1 is SGHDN and CDR2 is FVKESK. The CDR3 protein is CASSQAYRGANYGYTF. The CDR3 nucleotides are TGTGCCAGCAGCCAAGCCTATCGGGGGGCTAACTATGGCTACACCTTC.

The chain has TRBV19 and TRBJ2-2, with 13 bases that match TRBD2. Germline V gives CDR1 LNHDA, CDR2 SQIVND (reference sequence). The CDR3 is made up of 14 amino acids. The V and J ends lost 11 bases and 8 bases, in that order; junction bases with no gene match: 8. CDR3 loop: CASRTSGGSGELFF. CDR3 bases: TGTGCCTCCAGGACTAGCGGGGGTAGTGGGGAGCTGTTTTTT.

V gene TRBV24-1 combines with J gene TRBJ2-5; weak D call: TRBD2 (6 bases). CDR3 length: 15 residues. V was clipped by 5 bases and J by 5 bases, with 17 bases between them. CDR1 KGHDR and CDR2 SFDVKD come from the germline V gene. The CDR3 DNA reads as TGTGCCACCAGTGCCCACCGGGAGCCCGGCGAGACCCAGTACTTC. Protein product: CATSAHREPGETQYF.

The chain couples TRBV7-9 to TRBJ2-2; 12 nucleotides align to TRBD1. Per germline, CDR1 SEHNR and CDR2 FQNEAQ (reference sequence). The V segment lost 1 base and the J segment 6 bases; nucleotides outside the gene matches: 6. The CDR3 runs to 17 residues. The CDR3 spells CASSLVGQGAKAGELFF. The CDR3 DNA reads TGTGCCAGCAGCTTAGTGGGACAGGGGGCGAAGGCCGGGGAGCTGTTTTTT.

The J gene is TRBJ2-3, the V gene TRBV28, with 9 bases fitting TRBD2. The CDR3 sequence is 15 residues long. Trimming cost V 4 bases and J 2 bases; bases outside gene matches: 4. From germline, CDR1 is MDHEN and CDR2 SYDVKM. Written as DNA, the CDR3 is TGTGCCAGCAGTTCTGTAGCGGGGGTCACAGATACGCAGTATTTT. Protein product: CASSSVAGVTDTQYF.

This rearrangement joins TRBV5-8 to TRBJ2-7; 7 bases line up with TRBD2. The germline CDR1 and CDR2 sequences are SGHTS and YDEGEE. V shed 6 bases, J shed 3 bases, and the junction held 9 bases outside the gene matches. CDR3 length: 14 residues. CDR3 DNA: TGTGCCAGCACCCAGAAGCGGGGTGGCTACGAGCAGTACTTC. Its protein product is CASTQKRGGYEQYF.

The chain's CDR3 is CASSGGREGNSPLHF. CDR3 coding DNA: TGTGCCAGCAGTGGAGGCAGGGAGGGGAATTCACCCCTCCACTTT. The genes are TRBV7-2 and TRBJ1-6; D may be TRBD1 (5 bases). The CDR3 loop spans 15 amino acids. CDR1 is SGHTA and CDR2 is FQGNSA in the germline V gene. Trimming removed 6 bases at V and 7 bases at J, with 16 bases between.

This clone was counted a few times. The V call is TRBV7-9, the J call TRBJ2-1, with 9 positions matching TRBD1. With 5 bases clipped from V and 5 bases from J, the junction kept 4 bases outside the gene matches. From germline, CDR1 is SEHNR and CDR2 FQNEAQ (reference sequence). This CDR3 is 14 amino acids long. The CDR3 loop reads CASSLGTGNNEQFF. CDR3 DNA: TGTGCCAGCAGCCTCGGGACAGGGAACAATGAGCAGTTCTTC.

This chain connects TRBV9 to TRBJ2-5, with D possibly matching TRBD1 (5 bases). The CDR3 extends over 17 amino acids. V was clipped by 2 bases and J by 5 bases, with 22 bases between them. Looked up from germline, CDR1 is SGDLS and CDR2 is YYNGEE. The DNA of the CDR3 is TGTGCCAGCAGCGTGGATCCCAGGGCTCGACCCGGGGAGACCCAGTACTTC. The encoded protein is CASSVDPRARPGETQYF.

The chain couples TRBV3-1 (or the pseudogene TRBV3-2) to TRBJ1-1; D may be TRBD1 (6 bases). The CDR3 has 13 residues. Trimming shortened V by 8 bases and J by 5 bases, and 15 bases separated the two germline ends. Germline lookup yields CDR1 LGHDT and CDR2 YNNKEL (reference sequence). CDR3 nucleotide sequence: TGTGCCAGCGCAAAAACACAGGGAACTGAAGCTTTCTTT. Protein product: CASAKTQGTEAFF.

J is TRBJ2-7 and V is TRBV5-1, with TRBD1 as a possible D gene (5 bases). The CDR3 extends over 14 amino acids. V shed 4 bases and J shed 7 bases, with 18 bases lying between them. Per the germline V gene, CDR1 is SGHRS and CDR2 is YFSETQ. The CDR3 nucleotides read TGCGCCAGCAGCCCCACCAGGGTTGAAGGGGAGCAGTACTTC. It codes for CASSPTRVEGEQYF.

In its sample, this clone was seen a few times. The chain joins TRBV10-2 to TRBJ1-2; 7 nucleotides line up with TRBD1. Germline trimming cut 10 bases from V and 2 bases from J; bases unmatched to any gene: 7. Germline V CDR1 and CDR2: WSHSY, SAAADI. CDR3 size: 13 residues. CDR3 sequence reads: CATLGQKNYGYTF. The CDR3 DNA sequence: TGCGCCACTCTGGGACAGAAGAACTATGGCTACACCTTC.

The chain is built from TRBV6-2 or TRBV6-3 and TRBJ2-7; D is perhaps TRBD1 (5 bases). The CDR3 is 18 amino acids. The V gene's germline CDR1 is MNHEY and CDR2 SVGEGT. Trimming left V 2 bases short and J 0 bases short, with 20 bases between. CDR3 sequence reads: CASSYGTGGTVISYEQYF. The DNA for the CDR3 is TGTGCCAGCAGTTACGGCACAGGTGGAACGGTAATCTCCTACGAGCAGTACTTC.

This chain joins TRBV18 and TRBJ2-5, with D tentatively TRBD2 (5 bases). From germline, CDR1 is KGHSH and CDR2 LQKENI. The CDR3 has 16 amino acids. The germline V and J ends were trimmed by 0 bases and 1 base, with 12 bases remaining between them. The chain's CDR3 is CASSPPVRGPQETQYF. CDR3 nucleotide sequence: TGTGCCAGCTCACCACCGGTACGAGGGCCCCAAGAGACCCAGTACTTC.

The rearrangement joins TRBV28 to TRBJ1-2; TRBD1 matches at 12 bases. Trimming took 6 bases from V and 4 from J; bases not matched to a gene: 3. The CDR3 totals 14 residues. Germline V gene lookup returns CDR1 MDHEN and CDR2 SYDVKM. The CDR3 nucleotides read TGTGCCAGCAGAGGGACAGGGGGCGTCTATGGCTACACCTTC. Its translation is CASRGTGGVYGYTF.

The chain uses TRBV19 and TRBJ1-1, with 7 bases fitting TRBD1. CDR1 is LNHDA and CDR2 is SQIVND in the germline V gene (reference sequence). The CDR3 runs 17 residues. The junction had 12 bases not matched to a gene; V was cut back by 5 bases and J by 0 bases. The CDR3 DNA follows: TGTGCCAGTAGTGTTGAGGGGGCGTGGTTGGTGAACACTGAAGCTTTCTTT. This codes for CASSVEGAWLVNTEAFF.

V gene TRBV4-1 combines with J gene TRBJ1-2; TRBD1 aligns across 7 bases. The germline V gene has CDR1 MGHRA and CDR2 YSYEKL. Trimming removed 1 base from V and 8 bases from J; junction bases left unmatched: 7. The CDR3 has 14 residues. CDR3 bases: TGCGCCAGCAGCCAAGGTCAGGGGGATCGGGGCTACACCTTC. Residues: CASSQGQGDRGYTF.

Only a few counts were recorded for this clone. The chain has TRBV20-1 and TRBJ2-1; D gene unclear. V was trimmed by 7 bases and J by 5 bases, leaving 9 bases between them. The CDR3 sequence is 11 residues long. Germline assignment: CDR1 DFQATT and CDR2 SNEGSKA (reference sequence). CDR3 DNA: TGCAGTGTCCGGGTCCACAATGAGCAGTTCTTC. This sequence encodes CSVRVHNEQFF.

The rearrangement uses TRBV6-5 and TRBJ2-7, with 8 bases aligning to TRBD1. Per germline, CDR1 MNHEY and CDR2 SVGAGI. This CDR3 spans 14 amino acids. V was pared by 5 bases and J by 6 bases, with 9 bases of the junction left unmatched. The CDR3 loop is CASSTQGARVEQYF. The DNA of the CDR3 is TGTGCCAGCAGTACCCAGGGGGCGAGGGTCGAGCAGTACTTC.

This chain connects TRBV7-9 to TRBJ1-5, with 7 bases that match TRBD1. The CDR3 runs to 17 residues. Germline values: CDR1 SEHNR, CDR2 FQNEAQ (reference sequence). With V trimmed by 2 bases and J by 0 bases, 7 bases remained unmatched. The CDR3 sequence: CASSLQVQGGSNQPQHF. The CDR3 bases are TGTGCCAGCAGCTTACAAGTGCAGGGGGGTAGCAATCAGCCCCAGCATTTT.

This clone was observed once. V and J are TRBV7-8 and TRBJ1-3; D is perhaps TRBD1 (5 bases). In germline, CDR1 is SGHVS, CDR2 FQNEAQ. Deletions cut 1 base from V and 3 bases from J, with 7 bases between. This CDR3 has 14 amino acids. The CDR3 DNA reads as TGTGCCAGCAGCTTAGAGGGGTTTGGAAACACCATATATTTT. Translating gives CASSLEGFGNTIYF.

V and J are TRBV18 and TRBJ1-3, with no clear D. Per the germline V gene, CDR1 is KGHSH and CDR2 is LQKENI. The CDR3 runs to 14 residues. Trimming removed 1 base at V and 4 bases at J, with 8 bases between. CDR3 DNA sequence: TGTGCCAGCTCACCACAGCGAAGCGGAAACACCATATATTTT. Translation gives CASSPQRSGNTIYF.

V usage is TRBV5-4 and J usage is TRBJ2-5, with 8 bases fitting TRBD2. This CDR3 has 17 amino acids. The trim removed 0 bases at V and 2 bases at J, leaving 9 bases unmatched. Germline V CDR1 and CDR2: SGHNT, YYREEE (reference sequence). The CDR3 protein is CASSLGNPAGVQETQYF. Here the CDR3 DNA reads TGTGCCAGCAGCTTGGGTAATCCAGCGGGGGTACAAGAGACCCAGTACTTC.

This chain connects TRBV21-1 to TRBJ1-3; the table's TRBD1 call for D was not verified on the DNA. TRBV21-1 is described as a pseudogene. The CDR3 runs to 20 residues. The CDR3 DNA sequence: TGTGCCAGCAGCAAAGATTTTAGGACAGGGAGGAAAAGGGCAGGAAACACCATATATTTT. Translating gives CASSKDFRTGRKRAGNTIYF.

The chain couples TRBV29-1 to TRBJ1-3, with D possibly being TRBD1 (6 bases). Trimming shortened V by 4 bases and J by 0 bases, and 19 bases separated the two germline ends. Looked up from germline, CDR1 is SQVTM and CDR2 is ANQGSEA. This CDR3 comprises 17 residues. CDR3 in DNA: TGCAGCGTTGGGGGGTTGGCAGGGGACCTCTCTGGAAACACCATATATTTT. Translating it yields CSVGGLAGDLSGNTIYF.